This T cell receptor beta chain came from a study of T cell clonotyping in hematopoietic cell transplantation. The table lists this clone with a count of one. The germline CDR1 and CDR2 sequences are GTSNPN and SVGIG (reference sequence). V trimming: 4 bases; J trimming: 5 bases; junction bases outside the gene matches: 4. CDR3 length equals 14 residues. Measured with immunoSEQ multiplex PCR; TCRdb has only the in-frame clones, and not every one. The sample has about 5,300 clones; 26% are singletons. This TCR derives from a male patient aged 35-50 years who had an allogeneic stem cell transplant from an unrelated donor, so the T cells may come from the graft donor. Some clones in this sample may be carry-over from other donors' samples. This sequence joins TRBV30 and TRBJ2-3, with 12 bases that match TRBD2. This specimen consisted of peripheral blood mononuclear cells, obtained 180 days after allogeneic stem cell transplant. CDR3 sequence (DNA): TGTGCCTGGACTAGCGGGGGGGCAGGAGATACGCAGTATTTT. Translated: CAWTSGGAGDTQYF.